Shown below are 9 T cell receptor beta chains from a single sample sequenced in a study of blood T cell repertoires in COVID-19. Assay: immunoSEQ multiplex PCR; the TCRdb copy retains only in-frame clones and omits some. Of tens of thousands of clones listed, 80% to 90% are singletons. Sequenced sample: peripheral blood. The receptors here all came from a woman between 55 and 75 years old with acute or convalescent COVID-19.

This clone was counted ten times or more. The genes are TRBV7-6 and TRBJ2-3; 9 bases are shared with TRBD2. Germline lookup yields CDR1 SGHVS and CDR2 FNYEAQ. CDR3 length equals 16 residues. V was clipped by 4 bases and J by 1 base; unmatched bases: 6. This chain's CDR3 is CASSWGLAPGTDTQYF. The CDR3 DNA reads TGTGCCAGCAGCTGGGGACTAGCTCCAGGCACAGATACGCAGTATTTT.

This sequence joins TRBV27 and TRBJ1-5; D perhaps matches TRBD1 (5 bases). The CDR3 runs to 14 residues. V was cut by 5 bases and J by 2 bases, with 10 bases left in between. The germline V gene has CDR1 MNHEY and CDR2 SMNVEV (reference sequence). The CDR3 nucleotides read TGTGCCAGCAGTCTCAGGGTCGGCAATCAGCCCCAGCATTTT. Translated: CASSLRVGNQPQHF.

The chain couples TRBV9 to TRBJ2-2; D is possibly TRBD1 (5 bases). CDR3 length: 15 amino acids. Per the germline V gene, CDR1 is SGDLS and CDR2 is YYNGEE. The V end was cut by 3 bases, the J end by 5 bases, with 14 bases between. CDR3 in DNA: TGTGCCAGCAGCGCTGTAAGGGGTCGGACCGGGGAGCTGTTTTTT. This translates into CASSAVRGRTGELFF.

The rearrangement joins TRBV4-1 to TRBJ2-7, with a possible D match to TRBD2 (5 bases). Germline values: CDR1 MGHRA, CDR2 YSYEKL. This CDR3 has 15 residues. Trimming shortened V by 0 bases and J by 0 bases, and 9 bases separated the two germline ends. The CDR3 loop reads CASSQEIGISYEQYV. The CDR3 region has the DNA TGCGCCAGCAGCCAAGAAATCGGGATCTCCTACGAGCAGTACGTC.

The chain employs TRBV18 and TRBJ2-7; the D gene is possibly TRBD1 (5 bases). V was clipped by 2 bases and J by 3 bases, with 8 bases between them. The CDR3 has 13 residues. CDR1 and CDR2 (germline): KGHSH, LQKENI. The CDR3 DNA reads TGTGCCAGCTCACCAACAGGAGACTACGAGCAGTACTTC. Its translation is CASSPTGDYEQYF. The complete variable domain, with remaining parts taken from reference TRBV18 and TRBJ2-7, reads NAGVMQNPRHLVRRRGQEARLRCSPMKGHSHVYWYRQLPEEGLKFMVYLQKENIIDESGMPKERFSAEFPKEGPSILRIQQVVRGDSAAYFCASSPTGDYEQYFGPGTRLTVT.

The sample holds a few counts of this clone. This chain connects TRBV6-5 to TRBJ2-3; D is unresolved. Trimming shortened V by 8 bases and J by 2 bases, and 5 bases separated the two germline ends. Looked up from germline, CDR1 is MNHEY and CDR2 is SVGAGI. The CDR3 loop spans 11 amino acids. The CDR3 loop reads CASGATDTQYF. CDR3 DNA sequence: TGTGCCAGCGGAGCCACAGATACGCAGTATTTT.

The V and J genes are TRBV20-1 and TRBJ1-3; perhaps TRBD1 as D (6 bases). Germline CDR1 and CDR2: DFQATT and SNEGSKA (reference sequence). The CDR3 sequence is 17 residues long. Trimming pared 3 bases from V and 2 bases from J, leaving 20 bases between. CDR3 region: CSASQSWGLGPGNTIYF. The DNA of the CDR3 is TGCAGTGCTAGTCAGTCCTGGGGGCTCGGCCCTGGAAACACCATATATTTT.

The chain uses TRBV7-2 and TRBJ2-3; 9 bases map to TRBD2. The trim removed 2 bases at V and 4 bases at J, leaving 4 bases unmatched. The V gene's germline CDR1 is SGHTA and CDR2 FQGNSA. This CDR3 has 15 residues. The CDR3 loop is CASSLLAGQSDTQYF. The DNA for the CDR3 is TGTGCCAGCAGCTTACTAGCGGGGCAATCAGATACGCAGTATTTT.

The J gene is TRBJ1-1, the V gene TRBV29-1; tentatively, D is TRBD1 (6 bases). The CDR3 loop spans 14 amino acids. V was trimmed by 5 bases and J by 6 bases, leaving 19 bases between them. Germline CDR1 and CDR2: SQVTM and ANQGSEA. This chain's CDR3 is CSVQPLGGAAEAFF. As DNA, the CDR3 is TGCAGCGTTCAACCTCTAGGGGGGGCTGCTGAAGCTTTCTTT.